Below are 8 T cell receptor beta chains sequenced from a single sample in a study of neurological immune-mediated disorders. TCRdb called the 5' RACE reads again in MiXCR, with one record for every CDR3 protein. The sample has under 60,000 distinct CDR3 sequences, 3% to 3.5% seen once; the top ten hold 5.9%. Specimen: PBMCs. The source of these receptors is a middle-aged man with multiple sclerosis.

This clonotype came up many times. The V gene is TRBV20-1, the J gene TRBJ1-1; possible D gene TRBD1, 6 bases. This CDR3 comprises 13 residues. V dropped 0 bases and J dropped 9 bases, with 14 bases sitting between them. CDR1 is DFQATT and CDR2 is SNEGSKA in the germline V gene (reference sequence). The CDR3 DNA sequence: TGCAGTGCTAGAGAGTATGGACAGCCTAAAGCTTTCTTT. As protein: CSAREYGQPKAFF.

Remarks on this clonotype: Likely a read error: the CDR3 ends without its conserved phenylalanine or tryptophan. The genes are TRBV9 and TRBJ2-5, with D tentatively TRBD2 (6 bases). V gave up 2 bases and J gave up 1 base, with 15 bases separating them. The CDR3 loop spans 16 amino acids. Germline V CDR1 and CDR2: SGDLS, YYNGEE. In DNA form, the CDR3 reads TGTGCCAGCAGCGTTTCCCAGACTAGTAGCCAAGAGACCCAGTACAAC. It translates to CASSVSQTSSQETQYN.

At least ten counts were recorded for this clonotype. The rearrangement uses TRBV5-6 and TRBJ1-1; 7 nucleotides line up with TRBD1. The CDR3 consists of 15 residues. Germline values: CDR1 SGHDT, CDR2 YYEEEE. V was pared by 0 bases and J by 10 bases, with 12 bases of the junction left unmatched. CDR3 in amino acids: CASSLGPGTESRAFF. In DNA, the CDR3 is TGTGCCAGCAGCTTGGGTCCAGGGACAGAGAGCAGAGCTTTCTTT.

This clonotype was counted many times. The rearrangement joins TRBV5-1 to TRBJ2-1; 9 bases align to TRBD2. Germline CDR1 is SGHRS and CDR2 is YFSETQ. CDR3 length: 14 residues. V lost 0 bases to trimming and J lost 8 bases; unmatched junction nucleotides: 3. The CDR3 DNA sequence: TGCGCCAGCAGCTTGGCGCGGGGGGGAGATGAGCAGTTCTTC. It specifies CASSLARGGDEQFF.

This clonotype was seen ten or more times. A read error may produce the germline difference seen at one junction end. V gene TRBV6-5 combines with J gene TRBJ1-2, with D possibly matching TRBD1 (5 bases). Germline V gene data show CDR1 as MNHEY and CDR2 as SVGAGI. The CDR3 runs 15 residues. The CDR3 loop is CASSYSGRLARGLAF. The CDR3 nucleotides read TGTGCCAGCAGTTACTCGGGGCGATTGGCAAGGGGCTTGGCCTTC.

This clonotype has a count of ten or more. The genes are TRBV5-1 and TRBJ1-1, with 8 bases that match TRBD1. The V gene's germline CDR1 is SGHRS and CDR2 YFSETQ. This CDR3 has 14 amino acids. V was pared by 4 bases and J by 5 bases, with 7 bases of the junction left unmatched. The CDR3 reads CASSKDRAGTEAFF. Written as DNA, the CDR3 is TGCGCCAGCAGCAAGGACAGGGCGGGAACTGAAGCTTTCTTT.

This clonotype was seen ten or more times. This sequence joins TRBV19 and TRBJ1-2; 8 nucleotides match TRBD1. CDR3 length equals 13 residues. From germline, CDR1 is LNHDA and CDR2 SQIVND (reference sequence). V lost 8 bases, J lost 2 bases, and 4 bases stayed unmatched. For the CDR3, the DNA is TGTGCCAGTTTGGACAGGGTCAACTATGGCTACACCTTC. Residues: CASLDRVNYGYTF.

The sample holds many counts of this clonotype. The rearrangement uses TRBV5-5 and TRBJ2-1; a weak D match, TRBD2 (6 bases). The CDR3 totals 17 residues. V lost 0 bases and J 2 bases, leaving 15 bases between the germline ends. CDR1 and CDR2 (germline): SGHKS, YYEKEE (reference sequence). The chain's CDR3 is CASSLGGRGVTYNEQFF. CDR3 sequence (DNA): TGTGCCAGCAGCTTGGGCGGGCGCGGGGTAACCTACAATGAGCAGTTCTTC. The full variable domain, rest sourced from reference TRBV5-5 and TRBJ2-1, is DAGVTQSPTHLIKTRGQQVTLRCSPISGHKSVSWYQQVLGQGPQFIFQYYEKEERGRGNFPDRFSARQFPNYSSELNVNALLLGDSALYLCASSLGGRGVTYNEQFFGPGTRLTVL.